These T cell receptor beta chains were read from a single sample in a study of blood T cell repertoires in COVID-19. Sequenced by immunoSEQ multiplex PCR; TCRdb stores in-frame clones only, minus some. The sample includes about 240,000 clones, around 87% of them seen just once. The specimen sequenced was peripheral blood. The receptors come from a man between 60 and 70 years old who had recovered from COVID-19. Both conserved end residues are trimmed from each CDR3.

>TRBJ2-3|TRBV5-1|13
ASSLGGRSTDTQY
>TRBJ2-4|TRBV5-5|12
ASSLGPGQKVQY
>TRBJ2-5|TRBV24-1|16
ATSDSVVPVGGGETQY
>TRBJ2-7|TRBV28|15
ASSSQINRGRLNEQY
>TRBJ1-4|TRBV5-1|14
ASSFSGGASNEKLF
>TRBJ2-2|TRBV10-3|12
AISRDRGAGELF
>TRBJ2-1|TRBV3-1/TRBV3-2|12
ASSPLAGGRGWF
>TRBJ1-6|TRBV6-5|14
ASSSERSAYNSPLH
>TRBJ1-6|TRBV5-6|13
ASSFGTGGNSPLH
>TRBJ2-5|TRBV6-5|13
ASSYSPRLQETQY
>TRBJ1-4|TRBV11-3|13
ASSPGLQRDEKLF
>TRBJ1-1|TRBV23-1|7
ATYTEAF
>TRBJ1-1|TRBV5-1|13
ASSPMGGPTGRAF
>TRBJ2-2|TRBV19|14
ASSRLAGANTGELF
>TRBJ1-6|TRBV2|14
ASSRGQSSYNSPLH
>TRBJ1-5|TRBV6-5|13
ASSDSGFSNQPQH